This is a list of T cell receptor beta chains from one sample in a study of CD8 T cells in ankylosing spondylitis. One entry per CDR3 protein results from TCRdb running MiXCR on the 5' RACE reads. The sample records 650,000 to 800,000 distinct CDR3 sequences, around 17% being singletons. Sample: blood, either unsorted or a sorted T cell fraction (not recorded which). These receptors were obtained from a male donor with ankylosing spondylitis. The conserved cysteine and the conserved F or W are not part of the CDR3 here.

v_call,j_call,cdr3_aa
TRBV3-1,TRBJ2-7,ASSQVGTSPYEQY
TRBV5-1,TRBJ1-1,ASSLRGGQGGTEAF
TRBV10-2,TRBJ2-2,ASSWDTGELF
TRBV6-5,TRBJ2-1,ASSRIGGEQF
TRBV27,TRBJ2-3,ASSGLFRTDTQY
TRBV20-1,TRBJ1-2,SAQTGGGKNYGYT
TRBV29-1,TRBJ1-2,SVEDTRGVYGYT
TRBV28,TRBJ2-2,ASSRVLARTGELF
TRBV5-1,TRBJ2-3,ASSVDLRTGTDTQY
TRBV5-1,TRBJ2-5,ASSLVGQETQY
TRBV7-9,TRBJ2-1,ASSFESLVLNEQF
TRBV4-2,TRBJ1-1,ASSQASGPTEAF
TRBV5-6,TRBJ1-2,ASSPGTGSHGYT
TRBV29-1,TRBJ2-7,SVDWGSRYEQY
TRBV18,TRBJ1-1,ASSPLDTTRVNTEAF
TRBV6-1,TRBJ1-5,ASRPLGDSNQPQH
TRBV7-8,TRBJ2-3,ASSRIDFGADTQY
TRBV6-1,TRBJ2-7,ASSEGAGGYEQY
TRBV28,TRBJ2-3,ASSFRSGRTKDTQY
TRBV29-1,TRBJ1-3,SIEGREDQNTIY
TRBV5-6,TRBJ2-7,ASSLWGDGGPYEQY
TRBV15,TRBJ2-3,ATSPRGSKSTDTQY
TRBV6-5,TRBJ1-6,ASSYADRGSPLH
TRBV7-9,TRBJ2-3,ATPTGPGGDTQY
TRBV20-1,TRBJ2-3,SAATSGSGTDTQY
TRBV20-1,TRBJ2-3,SLKGGTRDTQY
TRBV20-1,TRBJ2-5,SARDRLGGSETQY
TRBV10-3,TRBJ2-6,AISGTGTSSSGANVLT
TRBV19,TRBJ1-1,ASSIVPGNTEAF
TRBV10-3,TRBJ2-3,AIRGQAGTDTQY
TRBV12-3/TRBV12-4,TRBJ2-7,ASSSPGTGIFEQY
TRBV12-3/TRBV12-4,TRBJ1-2,ASKKGGDYGYT
TRBV15,TRBJ2-7,ATSKGGSSSYEQY
TRBV7-2,TRBJ1-2,ASSQTTNYGYT
TRBV5-1,TRBJ2-1,ASSPSGVSYNEQF
TRBV5-4,TRBJ2-3,ASRPDRGSSGDTQY
TRBV4-1,TRBJ1-1,ASSRSRDRGNTEAF
TRBV5-6,TRBJ1-4,ASSLGGSGRRTNEKLF
TRBV5-1,TRBJ2-5,ASSFSSRDQETQY
TRBV10-3,TRBJ2-2,AIRSSGTSTGTGELF
TRBV12-3/TRBV12-4,TRBJ2-1,ASSLLPVEQF
TRBV4-1,TRBJ1-2,ASSQFEGALNYGYT
TRBV5-5,TRBJ2-5,ASSSFSDEQETQY
TRBV6-5,TRBJ1-2,ASSYGGGGYT
TRBV12-3/TRBV12-4,TRBJ2-7,ASSPARGYGDEQY
TRBV9,TRBJ2-1,ASSVGLGREYNEQF
TRBV20-1,TRBJ2-4,SADGRLAGGVFTKNIQY
TRBV5-6,TRBJ2-7,ASSLDTFYEQY
TRBV12-3/TRBV12-4,TRBJ2-7,ASSLGRSVGDRAFRGY
TRBV29-1,TRBJ2-3,SVEVVGGTDTQY
TRBV28,TRBJ1-5,ASSLEWGRNQPQH
TRBV20-1,TRBJ2-5,SALISAQETQY
TRBV28,TRBJ1-1,ASREYINTEAF